A selection of T cell receptor beta chains follows, all from one sample in a study of cytomegalovirus exposure and HLA in healthy donors. Sequenced by immunoSEQ multiplex PCR; TCRdb stores in-frame clones only, minus some. The sample has 100,000 to 150,000 clones. Sample: PBMCs. The receptors were gathered from a woman aged 40 to 49 in good health and CMV-seronegative. Both conserved end residues are part of each CDR3. Fields, in order: V gene, J gene, D gene, CDR3 DNA, CDR3 protein. A D gene is named only where the DNA matches it firmly.

v_call: TRBV12-5; j_call: TRBJ1-3; d_call: -; cdr3_nt: TGTGCTAGTGGTTTGGTACTAGGACAGTCATTCTCTGGAAACACCATATATTTT; cdr3_aa: CASGLVLGQSFSGNTIYF
v_call: TRBV5-1; j_call: TRBJ2-2; d_call: -; cdr3_nt: TGCGCCAGCAGCCCGGACACAGGGACCGGGGAGCTGTTTTTT; cdr3_aa: CASSPDTGTGELFF
v_call: TRBV19; j_call: TRBJ1-1; d_call: -; cdr3_nt: TGTGCCAGTAGTAGAGGGACAAGGAACACTGAAGCTTTCTTT; cdr3_aa: CASSRGTRNTEAFF
v_call: TRBV9; j_call: TRBJ2-3; d_call: TRBD2; cdr3_nt: TGTGCCAGCAGCGTTAGCGGGGGGGAGTTAGATACGCAGTATTTT; cdr3_aa: CASSVSGGELDTQYF
v_call: TRBV5-4; j_call: TRBJ2-7; d_call: TRBD2; cdr3_nt: TGTGCCAGCAGCTTGGAATCCCTAGCGGGGGGGGAGCAGTACTTC; cdr3_aa: CASSLESLAGGEQYF
v_call: TRBV7-9; j_call: TRBJ1-1; d_call: -; cdr3_nt: TGTGCCAGCAGCCGGACAGTAACTGAAGCTTTCTTT; cdr3_aa: CASSRTVTEAFF
v_call: TRBV6-5; j_call: TRBJ2-5; d_call: -; cdr3_nt: TGTGCCAGCAGTGGACATAACCAAGAGACCCAGTACTTC; cdr3_aa: CASSGHNQETQYF
v_call: TRBV29-1; j_call: TRBJ1-5; d_call: -; cdr3_nt: TGCAGCGTCCAAACTTATAGCAATCAGCCCCAGCATTTT; cdr3_aa: CSVQTYSNQPQHF
v_call: TRBV6-5; j_call: TRBJ1-2; d_call: TRBD1; cdr3_nt: TGTGCCAGCAGACGGGACAGGAGTTATGGCTACACCTTC; cdr3_aa: CASRRDRSYGYTF
v_call: TRBV6-4; j_call: TRBJ2-3; d_call: -; cdr3_nt: TGTGCCAGCCCCTCAGACAGTCCAGATACGCAGTATTTT; cdr3_aa: CASPSDSPDTQYF
v_call: TRBV5-6; j_call: TRBJ2-1; d_call: TRBD1; cdr3_nt: TGTGCCAGCAGCAGAGGGACAGGGAAGGCTGGCAATGAGCAGTTCTTC; cdr3_aa: CASSRGTGKAGNEQFF
v_call: TRBV4-2; j_call: TRBJ2-7; d_call: -; cdr3_nt: TGTGCCAGCAGCCAAGATTGGCGGGGAAGCTCCTACGAGCAGTACTTC; cdr3_aa: CASSQDWRGSSYEQYF
v_call: TRBV7-3; j_call: TRBJ2-3; d_call: -; cdr3_nt: TGTGCCAGCAGCTTTAGCCCCGGAGATACGCAGTATTTT; cdr3_aa: CASSFSPGDTQYF
v_call: TRBV5-1; j_call: TRBJ1-1; d_call: -; cdr3_nt: TGCGCCAGCAGCTTGGAGGAGGGGATGAACACTGAAGCTTTCTTT; cdr3_aa: CASSLEEGMNTEAFF
v_call: TRBV2; j_call: TRBJ2-2; d_call: -; cdr3_nt: TGTGCCAGCAGTGTATTAAGAGTGAACACCGGGGAGCTGTTTTTT; cdr3_aa: CASSVLRVNTGELFF
v_call: TRBV6-1; j_call: TRBJ2-2; d_call: TRBD1; cdr3_nt: TGTGCCAGCAGTGACGACAGGGGAAACACCGGGGAGCTGTTTTTT; cdr3_aa: CASSDDRGNTGELFF
v_call: TRBV10-3; j_call: TRBJ1-3; d_call: TRBD1; cdr3_nt: TGTGCCATCAGGGCCCTTTCAGGGGGCCTCGGAAACACCATATATTTT; cdr3_aa: CAIRALSGGLGNTIYF
v_call: TRBV9; j_call: TRBJ1-1; d_call: -; cdr3_nt: TGTGCCAGCAAAGAGGTGGGGAACACTGAAGCTTTCTTT; cdr3_aa: CASKEVGNTEAFF
v_call: TRBV18; j_call: TRBJ2-5; d_call: -; cdr3_nt: TGTGCCAGCTCACCGGGGCAGCAAGAGACCCAGTACTTC; cdr3_aa: CASSPGQQETQYF
v_call: TRBV14; j_call: TRBJ1-1; d_call: TRBD1; cdr3_nt: TGTGCCAGCAGCCAAGTGGCAGGGGGGTCCACTGAAGCTTTCTTT; cdr3_aa: CASSQVAGGSTEAFF
v_call: TRBV5-4; j_call: TRBJ2-5; d_call: -; cdr3_nt: TGTGCCAGCAGCTTGGCGGGACGGGGGCAAGAGACCCAGTACTTC; cdr3_aa: CASSLAGRGQETQYF
v_call: TRBV10-2; j_call: TRBJ2-1; d_call: -; cdr3_nt: TGCGCCAGCAGTGAAAGGGCCGGGGGTGAGCAGTTCTTC; cdr3_aa: CASSERAGGEQFF
v_call: TRBV19; j_call: TRBJ1-4; d_call: TRBD1; cdr3_nt: TGTGCCAGTAGTACTCAGAATACAGGGGCGAATGAAAAACTGTTTTTT; cdr3_aa: CASSTQNTGANEKLFF
v_call: TRBV28; j_call: TRBJ2-2; d_call: -; cdr3_nt: TGTGCCAGCAGCCTCAGATCCACCGGGGAGCTGTTTTTT; cdr3_aa: CASSLRSTGELFF
v_call: TRBV2; j_call: TRBJ2-1; d_call: -; cdr3_nt: TGTGCCAGCGAGGTTAGCTCCTACAATGAGCAGTTCTTC; cdr3_aa: CASEVSSYNEQFF
v_call: TRBV7-2; j_call: TRBJ2-3; d_call: -; cdr3_nt: TGTGCCAGCAGCTCCCAGGGTAGGGGCACAGATACGCAGTATTTT; cdr3_aa: CASSSQGRGTDTQYF
v_call: TRBV4-3; j_call: TRBJ2-2; d_call: -; cdr3_nt: TGCGCCAGCAGCCAAGATTGGCTTGCTAACACCGGGGAGCTGTTTTTT; cdr3_aa: CASSQDWLANTGELFF
v_call: TRBV6-5; j_call: TRBJ2-3; d_call: -; cdr3_nt: TGTGCCAGCAGTTACTCGATCAGGGGGGCAGATACGCAGTATTTT; cdr3_aa: CASSYSIRGADTQYF
v_call: TRBV9; j_call: TRBJ2-7; d_call: TRBD2; cdr3_nt: TGTGCCAGCAGCGTAGGTAGCGGGGGTTACGAGCAGTACTTC; cdr3_aa: CASSVGSGGYEQYF
v_call: TRBV7-9; j_call: TRBJ2-5; d_call: -; cdr3_nt: TGTGCCAGCAGCCCGTCGGAGACCCAGTACTTC; cdr3_aa: CASSPSETQYF
v_call: TRBV6-4; j_call: TRBJ2-3; d_call: TRBD1; cdr3_nt: TGTGCCAGCAGTGCCACAGGGGGCGGAACCCCAGATACGCAGTATTTT; cdr3_aa: CASSATGGGTPDTQYF
v_call: TRBV6-5; j_call: TRBJ2-2; d_call: TRBD2; cdr3_nt: TGTGCCAGCAAGCGGGGGGGCGCGAACACCGGGGAGCTGTTTTTT; cdr3_aa: CASKRGGANTGELFF
v_call: TRBV18; j_call: TRBJ2-3; d_call: -; cdr3_nt: TGTGCCAGCTACCTACAGGGAAGCACAGATACGCAGTATTTT; cdr3_aa: CASYLQGSTDTQYF
v_call: TRBV7-2; j_call: TRBJ1-2; d_call: TRBD1; cdr3_nt: TGTGCCAGCAGCTCCTCGGACAGGGAGGGTGGCTACACCTTC; cdr3_aa: CASSSSDREGGYTF
v_call: TRBV19; j_call: TRBJ1-5; d_call: TRBD1; cdr3_nt: TGTGCCAGTAGCATACCGGGACAGGGGCGTCAGCCCCAGCATTTT; cdr3_aa: CASSIPGQGRQPQHF
v_call: TRBV18; j_call: TRBJ1-1; d_call: TRBD1; cdr3_nt: TGTGCCAGCTCACCAAACAGGGGGCCTGAAGCTTTCTTT; cdr3_aa: CASSPNRGPEAFF
v_call: TRBV15; j_call: TRBJ1-5; d_call: -; cdr3_nt: TGTGCCACCAGCAGAGATTGGCAGGCTAGCTCCCAGCATTTT; cdr3_aa: CATSRDWQASSQHF
v_call: TRBV4-3; j_call: TRBJ2-1; d_call: TRBD1; cdr3_nt: TGCGCCAGCGGACAGGACCGGTCGAATGAGCAGTTCTTC; cdr3_aa: CASGQDRSNEQFF
v_call: TRBV27; j_call: TRBJ1-2; d_call: -; cdr3_nt: TGTGCCAGCAGTTTAGCGGGGGGTATCTATGGCTACACCTTC; cdr3_aa: CASSLAGGIYGYTF
v_call: TRBV5-3; j_call: TRBJ1-2; d_call: TRBD1; cdr3_nt: TGTGCCAGAAGCTTGCGGGGACAGGAGCTCCTTCCCTATGGCTACACCTTC; cdr3_aa: CARSLRGQELLPYGYTF
v_call: TRBV29-1; j_call: TRBJ1-4; d_call: TRBD1; cdr3_nt: TGCAGCGTGGGGGTTAGGACAGGGGCTGAAAAACTGTTTTTT; cdr3_aa: CSVGVRTGAEKLFF
v_call: TRBV7-9; j_call: TRBJ1-1; d_call: TRBD1; cdr3_nt: TGTGCCAGCAGCCGACGGACAGGGGTTAATACTGAAGCTTTCTTT; cdr3_aa: CASSRRTGVNTEAFF
v_call: TRBV9; j_call: TRBJ1-5; d_call: -; cdr3_nt: TGTGCCAGCAGCGTAGATCATTTGGCAGATCAGCCCCAGCATTTT; cdr3_aa: CASSVDHLADQPQHF
v_call: TRBV6-1; j_call: TRBJ1-1; d_call: TRBD1; cdr3_nt: TGTGCCAGCCTTCGGGACAGGGGGACCACCGAAGCTTTCTTT; cdr3_aa: CASLRDRGTTEAFF
v_call: TRBV10-3; j_call: TRBJ2-3; d_call: -; cdr3_nt: TGTGCCATCAGTGGGAATTTTCCGCAGGGTATGGACACAGATACGCAGTATTTT; cdr3_aa: CAISGNFPQGMDTDTQYF
v_call: TRBV7-2; j_call: TRBJ1-1; d_call: -; cdr3_nt: TGTGCCAGCAGCTTAAACGGGGTTGAAGCTTTCTTT; cdr3_aa: CASSLNGVEAFF
v_call: TRBV2; j_call: TRBJ2-5; d_call: TRBD1; cdr3_nt: TGTGCCAGCAGTCCGGGACAGAGAGAGACCCAGTACTTC; cdr3_aa: CASSPGQRETQYF
v_call: TRBV6-5; j_call: TRBJ2-1; d_call: -; cdr3_nt: TGTGCCACCTTGACTAGTGGTGAGCAGTTCTTC; cdr3_aa: CATLTSGEQFF
v_call: TRBV18; j_call: TRBJ2-1; d_call: TRBD1; cdr3_nt: TGTGCCAGCGTGCCGGGACAGGGGAACAATGAGCAGTTCTTC; cdr3_aa: CASVPGQGNNEQFF
v_call: TRBV7-8; j_call: TRBJ2-3; d_call: -; cdr3_nt: TGTGCCAGCAGCTTAGCTCAGGGTGGGACAGATACGCAGTATTTT; cdr3_aa: CASSLAQGGTDTQYF
v_call: TRBV6-1; j_call: TRBJ2-3; d_call: -; cdr3_nt: TGTGCCAGCAGTGAAGGGAGTAGCCCAGATACGCAGTATTTT; cdr3_aa: CASSEGSSPDTQYF
v_call: TRBV7-2; j_call: TRBJ2-6; d_call: -; cdr3_nt: TGTGCCAGCAGCTCATCGCACAGGGTCTCTGGGGCCAACGTCCTGACTTTC; cdr3_aa: CASSSSHRVSGANVLTF
v_call: TRBV7-6; j_call: TRBJ1-1; d_call: TRBD1; cdr3_nt: TGTGCCAGCAGCCGATTGTCGGAAGGGGGCTGGACTGAAGCTTTCTTT; cdr3_aa: CASSRLSEGGWTEAFF
v_call: TRBV27; j_call: TRBJ2-3; d_call: -; cdr3_nt: TGTGCCAGCAGCCGGAGACAGGCCGGAGATACGCAGTATTTT; cdr3_aa: CASSRRQAGDTQYF
v_call: TRBV11-2; j_call: TRBJ1-4; d_call: TRBD1; cdr3_nt: TGTGCCAGCAGCTCGATCCGACAGGGATATTATGAAAAACTGTTTTTT; cdr3_aa: CASSSIRQGYYEKLFF